These 24 T cell receptor beta chains came from one sample sequenced in a study of T cell responses to AZD1222 COVID-19 vaccine. The protocol was immunoSEQ multiplex PCR, while the TCRdb copy is restricted to in-frame clones and leaves out a portion. The data show roughly 140,000 clones, less than 90% seen once. The sequencing here drew on peripheral blood, taken after recovery from COVID-19. All receptors come from an adult who had recovered from COVID-19.

This chain links TRBV4-3 with TRBJ1-6, with D uncertain. Looked up from germline, CDR1 is LGHNA and CDR2 is YSLEER. CDR3 length equals 15 residues. The V gene lost 1 base and the J gene lost 10 bases, with 14 bases spanning the gap. The chain's CDR3 is CASSQGGRGGSPLHF. The CDR3, as DNA: TGCGCCAGCAGCCAAGGAGGCAGAGGAGGGTCACCCCTCCACTTT.

The chain joins TRBV3-1 (or the pseudogene TRBV3-2) to TRBJ1-6, with D unclear. The CDR3 contains 14 residues. Trimming pared 7 bases from V and 5 bases from J, leaving 12 bases between. Germline CDR1 and CDR2: LGHDT and YNNKEL (reference sequence). CDR3 coding DNA: TGTGCCAGCACCCGGACGGCAAATAATTCACCCCTCCACTTT. Encoded protein: CASTRTANNSPLHF.

V is TRBV11-3 and J is TRBJ1-1; 7 nucleotides line up with TRBD1. The CDR3 length is 14 residues. The ends lost 4 bases at V and 0 bases at J; junction bases unmatched: 2. Germline V gives CDR1 SGHNT, CDR2 YENEEA. The CDR3 loop reads CASSSGQMNTEAFF. Written as DNA, the CDR3 is TGTGCCAGCAGCTCGGGACAGATGAACACTGAAGCTTTCTTT.

The V and J genes are TRBV24-1 and TRBJ2-1, with 12 bases that match TRBD2. V shed 5 bases and J 7 bases; nucleotides not matched to a gene: 5. The CDR3 covers 15 residues. The V gene's germline CDR1 is KGHDR and CDR2 SFDVKD. In DNA form, the CDR3 reads TGTGCCACCAGTGTTCCGGGACTAGCGGGTAATGAGCAGTTCTTC. Its translation is CATSVPGLAGNEQFF.

The CDR3 reads CASSLGVQWGRYGYTF. The CDR3 bases are TGTGCCAGCAGCTTAGGGGTGCAATGGGGGAGGTATGGCTACACCTTC. The V and J genes are TRBV7-2 and TRBJ1-2; tentative D call: TRBD1 (5 bases). The CDR3 has 16 residues. The V gene lost 1 base and the J gene lost 5 bases, with 17 bases spanning the gap. Germline values: CDR1 SGHTA, CDR2 FQGNSA.

The chain carries TRBV4-3 and TRBJ2-2, with 8 bases fitting TRBD2. The CDR3 spans 15 residues. Trimming removed 6 bases from V and 7 bases from J; junction bases left unmatched: 10. Germline CDR1 is LGHNA and CDR2 is YSLEER. The CDR3 spells CASSPGGAIIGELFF. The CDR3 DNA is TGCGCCAGCAGTCCCGGGGGGGCCATTATCGGGGAGCTGTTTTTT.

CDR3 loop: CASSPGWALNTGELFF. The CDR3 DNA follows: TGTGCCAGCAGTCCTGGGTGGGCGTTGAACACCGGGGAGCTGTTTTTT. The genes are TRBV7-2 and TRBJ2-2; D ambiguous. Germline V gives CDR1 SGHTA, CDR2 FQGNSA. The CDR3 consists of 16 residues. V dropped 6 bases and J dropped 1 base, with 15 bases sitting between them.

The chain is built from TRBV19 and TRBJ2-7, with TRBD1 matching over 10 bases. Unmatched junction bases numbered 0, after V lost 4 bases and J lost 0 bases. Germline CDR1 and CDR2: LNHDA and SQIVND (reference sequence). The CDR3 has 14 amino acids. CDR3 nucleotides: TGTGCCAGTAGTAGGGACAGGGGCTCCTACGAGCAGTACTTC. This codes for CASSRDRGSYEQYF.

This chain uses TRBV15 with TRBJ2-7; unclear D gene. The germline V gene has CDR1 LNHNV and CDR2 YYDKDF (reference sequence). This CDR3 has 13 residues. The V gene lost 4 bases and the J gene lost 3 bases, with 10 bases spanning the gap. CDR3 amino acids: CATSTRADYEQYF. Written as DNA, the CDR3 is TGTGCCACCAGCACCCGGGCTGACTACGAGCAGTACTTC.

V and J are TRBV29-1 and TRBJ2-3; 7 bases map to TRBD2. There are 14 residues in the CDR3. J lost 5 bases, V lost 6 bases, and 11 bases had no gene match. Germline V gene lookup returns CDR1 SQVTM and CDR2 ANQGSEA. CDR3 DNA: TGCAGCGTAAGACTAGCAAATGGTTTAGATACGCAGTATTTT. This codes for CSVRLANGLDTQYF.

The genes are TRBV3-1 (or the pseudogene TRBV3-2) and TRBJ1-1, with D perhaps TRBD1 (6 bases). Germline V gene lookup returns CDR1 LGHDT and CDR2 YNNKEL (reference sequence). The V end was cut by 0 bases, the J end by 8 bases, with 10 bases between. This CDR3 is 13 amino acids long. This CDR3 is CASSQEVTGEAFF. The DNA for the CDR3 is TGTGCCAGCAGCCAAGAGGTAACAGGGGAAGCTTTCTTT.

This chain connects TRBV7-3 to TRBJ2-1; D could derive from TRBD1 or TRBD2 (5 bases each). This CDR3 comprises 15 residues. Trimming took 6 bases from V and 5 from J, leaving 17 bases between them. The germline V gene has CDR1 SGHTA and CDR2 FQGTGA. The CDR3 spells CASSLLLGANNEQFF. The CDR3 coding sequence is TGTGCCAGCAGTCTACTCCTCGGGGCAAACAATGAGCAGTTCTTC.

The J gene is TRBJ2-7, the V gene TRBV2; D might be TRBD2 (5 bases). Germline loops: CDR1 SNHLY, CDR2 FYNNEI. Trimming left V 6 bases short and J 1 base short, with 13 bases between. The CDR3 length is 14 residues. CDR3 residues: CASRESRESYEQYF. Here the CDR3 DNA reads TGTGCCAGCAGGGAAAGTCGGGAATCCTACGAGCAGTACTTC.

The chain uses TRBV12-5 and TRBJ2-5, with D tentatively TRBD2 (7 bases). The CDR3 totals 16 residues. Germline CDR1 reads LGHNT; CDR2 reads FRNRAP. Trimming stripped 5 bases from V and 2 bases from J, with 18 bases between. The CDR3 is CASGPGEGGEQETQYF. The CDR3 region has the DNA TGTGCTAGTGGTCCCGGGGAGGGGGGTGAACAAGAGACCCAGTACTTC.

V usage is TRBV21-1 and J usage is TRBJ2-7; TRBD2 reflects the table's D call only, with no check against the DNA. TRBV21-1 is given as a pseudogene. This CDR3 is 11 amino acids long. CDR3 protein: CASSIIYEQYF. CDR3 sequence (DNA): TGTGCCAGCAGCATTATCTACGAGCAGTACTTC.

This clone occurred a few times. The chain links TRBV7-9 to TRBJ2-2; D remains unclear. V gave up 8 bases and J gave up 4 bases, with 14 bases separating them. This CDR3 spans 14 amino acids. Germline CDR1 SEHNR, CDR2 FQNEAQ (reference sequence). Here the CDR3 DNA reads TGTGCCAGCGACTCTGGTGAACGCACCGGGGAGCTGTTTTTT. This translates into CASDSGERTGELFF.

The table lists this clone with a count of one. This rearrangement joins TRBV11-2 to TRBJ2-7; D gene uncertain. The CDR3 has 13 residues. Germline CDR1 SGHAT, CDR2 FQNNGV. The V end lost 2 bases, the J end lost 5 bases, and 10 bases lay between the germline ends. DNA for the CDR3: TGTGCCAGCAGCTTATGGGCTGAGGACGAGCAGTACTTC. Translating gives CASSLWAEDEQYF.

This chain joins TRBV19 and TRBJ1-4; weak D call: TRBD1 (6 bases). CDR3 length equals 14 residues. The germline V gene encodes CDR1 LNHDA and CDR2 SQIVND (reference sequence). V lost 8 bases and J lost 2, with 12 bases in between. This CDR3 is CASRRGTTNEKLFF. The CDR3 DNA sequence: TGTGCCAGTCGTAGGGGGACGACTAATGAAAAACTGTTTTTT.

This chain joins TRBV7-2 and TRBJ2-1; D possibly corresponds to TRBD1 (6 bases). This CDR3 is 20 amino acids long. V shed 0 bases and J shed 2 bases, with 23 bases lying between them. Germline lookup yields CDR1 SGHTA and CDR2 FQGNSA. CDR3 nucleotide sequence: TGTGCCAGCAGCTTAGCAGGGGGACGCCGGACCAGAGGGGCCTACAATGAGCAGTTCTTC. Its protein product is CASSLAGGRRTRGAYNEQFF.

This clone showed up just once. J is TRBJ2-5 and V is TRBV5-1; D is unresolved. The V end was cut by 5 bases, the J end by 3 bases, with 11 bases between. The length of the CDR3 is 13 residues. The V gene's germline CDR1 is SGHRS and CDR2 YFSETQ. In DNA form, the CDR3 reads TGCGCCAGCAGTAGGCAAAGTGAAGAGACCCAGTACTTC. It is translated as CASSRQSEETQYF. The full variable domain, its missing parts supplied by reference TRBV5-1 and TRBJ2-5, is KAGVTQTPRYLIKTRGQQVTLSCSPISGHRSVSWYQQTPGQGLQFLFEYFSETQRNKGNFPGRFSGRQFSNSRSEMNVSTLELGDSALYLCASSRQSEETQYFGPGTRLLVL.

The chain is built from TRBV6-5 and TRBJ1-4; D might be TRBD1 (5 bases). Per germline, CDR1 MNHEY and CDR2 SVGAGI. Trimming left V 5 bases short and J 0 bases short, with 7 bases between. The CDR3 length is 14 residues. The CDR3 DNA reads as TGTGCCAGCAGTACGACAGCAACTAATGAAAAACTGTTTTTT. Protein: CASSTTATNEKLFF.

The sample holds one count of this clone. The chain combines TRBV5-4 with TRBJ1-1; D is undetermined. This CDR3 has 13 residues. The V end lost 4 bases, the J end lost 3 bases, and 10 bases lay between the germline ends. Germline CDR1 SGHNT, CDR2 YYREEE (reference sequence). The CDR3 region is CASSENQYTEAFF. The CDR3 DNA reads as TGTGCCAGCAGCGAAAACCAATACACTGAAGCTTTCTTT.

The chain combines TRBV5-5 with TRBJ2-3; 11 bases align to TRBD2. Germline V gene sequence: CDR1 SGHKS, CDR2 YYEKEE (reference sequence). The CDR3 is made up of 16 amino acids. Trimming cost V 2 bases and J 7 bases; bases outside gene matches: 9. For the CDR3, the DNA is TGTGCCAGCAGCTTAACGGCTAGCGGGGGGTTGAATACGCAGTATTTT. It is translated as CASSLTASGGLNTQYF.

The chain employs TRBV5-1 and TRBJ2-3, with D hard to call. The CDR3 runs 11 residues. Germline CDR1 is SGHRS and CDR2 is YFSETQ. With 5 bases removed from V and 2 bases from J, the gap between germline ends came to 3 bases. The chain's CDR3 is CASRTTDTQYF. CDR3 sequence (DNA): TGCGCCAGCAGAACCACAGATACGCAGTATTTT.